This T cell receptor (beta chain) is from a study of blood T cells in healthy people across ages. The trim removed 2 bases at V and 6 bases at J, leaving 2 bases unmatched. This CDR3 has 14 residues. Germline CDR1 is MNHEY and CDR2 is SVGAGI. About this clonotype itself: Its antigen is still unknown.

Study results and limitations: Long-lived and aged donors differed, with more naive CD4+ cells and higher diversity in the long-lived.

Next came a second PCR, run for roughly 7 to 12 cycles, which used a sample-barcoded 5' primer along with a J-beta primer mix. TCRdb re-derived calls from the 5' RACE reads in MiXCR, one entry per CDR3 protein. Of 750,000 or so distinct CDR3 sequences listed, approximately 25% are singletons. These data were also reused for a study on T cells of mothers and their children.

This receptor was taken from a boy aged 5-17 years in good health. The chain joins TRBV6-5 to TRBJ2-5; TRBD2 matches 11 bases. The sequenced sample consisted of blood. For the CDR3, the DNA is TGTGCCAGCAGTTACACTAGCGGGAGTAAGACCCAGTACTTC. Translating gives CASSYTSGSKTQYF.